Below are 5 T cell receptor beta chains sequenced from a single sample in a study of cytomegalovirus exposure and HLA in healthy donors. With 60 Vbeta and 13 Jbeta primers, the PCR was carried out. Assay used: immunoSEQ multiplex PCR; TCRdb lists only in-frame clones, some missing. The data show roughly 190,000 clones, with around 75% seen just once and about 1.7% held by the top ten. The specimen was PBMCs. These TCRs come from a woman younger than 45 in good health and CMV-seronegative.

In this sample, this clone turned up once. The chain joins TRBV9 to TRBJ1-1; D is perhaps TRBD1 (5 bases). Germline CDR1 reads SGDLS; CDR2 reads YYNGEE. V gave up 2 bases and J gave up 4 bases, with 9 bases separating them. CDR3 length equals 13 residues. The CDR3 DNA reads as TGTGCCAGCAGCGTCCCAGGGCGCACTGAAGCTTTCTTT. This codes for CASSVPGRTEAFF.

This chain connects TRBV15 to TRBJ1-5; no clear D gene. In germline, CDR1 is LNHNV, CDR2 YYDKDF (reference sequence). The CDR3 consists of 16 residues. V lost 0 bases and J 2 bases, leaving 11 bases between the germline ends. The CDR3 bases are TGTGCCACCAGCAGAGAAAATTCAGGTGGCAATCAGCCCCAGCATTTT. It specifies CATSRENSGGNQPQHF. Looking up the rest from reference TRBV15 and TRBJ1-5 gives the full variable domain: DAMVIQNPRYQVTQFGKPVTLSCSQTLNHNVMYWYQQKSSQAPKLLFHYYDKDFNNEADTPDNFQSRRPNTSFCFLDIRSPGLGDTAMYLCATSRENSGGNQPQHFGDGTRLSIL.

V gene TRBV4-1 combines with J gene TRBJ1-5; D ambiguous. The CDR3 is 16 residues long. CDR1 and CDR2 (germline): MGHRA, YSYEKL. The ends were cut back, 0 bases at V and 7 bases at J, with 16 bases in the middle. The CDR3 bases are TGCGCCAGCAGCCAAGAGTCGGTCCAAGTTCGACAGCCCCAGCATTTT. Amino acids: CASSQESVQVRQPQHF.

CDR3 sequence reads: CASSVSGGYEQYF. As DNA, the CDR3 is TGTGCCAGCAGCGTATCAGGGGGGTACGAGCAGTACTTC. V is TRBV9 and J is TRBJ2-7; D might be TRBD1 (7 bases). Per germline, CDR1 SGDLS and CDR2 YYNGEE. V dropped 1 base and J dropped 4 bases, with 9 bases sitting between them. The CDR3 is 13 residues long.

CDR3 in amino acids: CASSLSQKGNTIYF. CDR3 bases: TGTGCCAGCAGCTTAAGTCAGAAGGGAAACACCATATATTTT. This sequence joins TRBV7-6 and TRBJ1-3; D uncertain. CDR1 is SGHVS, CDR2 FNYEAQ, per germline. This CDR3 has 14 residues. V lost 2 bases and J 4 bases, leaving 9 bases between the germline ends.